The 5 T cell receptor beta chains reported below all come from one sample, sequenced in a study of CD8+CD57+ T cells in acquired aplastic anemia. The TCR beta profiling, which covered VDJ combination and CDR3 sequence, was carried out using genomic DNA as the template. TCRdb re-analysed the reads in MiXCR, keeping a single row per CDR3 protein. Among 450,000 to 550,000 distinct CDR3 sequences listed, roughly a third were seen once. The sequenced patients had an expansion of CD8+CD57+ cells seen by flow cytometry. The sample comprised sorted CD4+, CD8+, or CD8+CD57+ T cells (not recorded which) from PBMCs. The source is a human donor with aplastic anemia.

The chain combines TRBV6-5 with TRBJ2-7, with 7 positions matching TRBD1. There are 15 residues in the CDR3. Germline trimming cut 3 bases from V and 0 bases from J; bases unmatched to any gene: 5. CDR1 and CDR2 (germline): MNHEY, SVGAGI. In nucleotides, the CDR3 is TGTGCCAGCAGTTATAGACGACAGGGCTCCTACGAGCAGTACTTC. Translated, it gives CASSYRRQGSYEQYF.

CDR3 protein: CASSSDPGSGGYTF. The CDR3 region has the DNA TGTGCCAGCAGTTCCGATCCGGGTAGCGGTGGCTACACCTTC. V gene TRBV12-3 or TRBV12-4 combines with J gene TRBJ1-2; D remains unclear. Trimming took 4 bases from V and 7 from J, leaving 16 bases between them. The CDR3 sequence is 14 residues long.

A few counts support this clonotype. The chain couples TRBV12-3 or TRBV12-4 to TRBJ1-3; D unclear. Trimming left V 3 bases short and J 0 bases short, with 12 bases between. The CDR3 is made up of 16 amino acids. CDR3: CASSFGPSTSGNTIYF. The CDR3 bases are TGTGCCAGCAGTTTTGGTCCCTCCACCTCTGGAAACACCATATATTTT.

J is TRBJ1-4 and V is TRBV20-1, with 8 bases matching TRBD1. The CDR3 runs 16 residues. The V gene's germline CDR1 is DFQATT and CDR2 SNEGSKA (reference sequence). Trimming at V came to 3 bases and at J to 8 bases, leaving 14 bases not matched to a gene. The CDR3 spells CSASPPLTGAGEKLFF. The CDR3 coding sequence is TGCAGTGCTAGTCCGCCGTTGACAGGGGCGGGAGAAAAACTGTTTTTT.

This chain joins TRBV9 and TRBJ2-6; 9 positions match TRBD1. V was clipped by 4 bases and J by 3 bases; unmatched bases: 11. This CDR3 is 18 amino acids long. From germline, CDR1 is SGDLS and CDR2 YYNGEE. The CDR3: CASSRDPDRGVGANVLTF. The CDR3 nucleotides read TGTGCCAGCAGCAGAGACCCGGACAGGGGTGTTGGGGCCAACGTCCTGACTTTC.